Shown below are 20 T cell receptor beta chains from a single sample sequenced in a study of T cells after yellow fever vaccination. One entry per CDR3 protein results from TCRdb running MiXCR on the 5' RACE reads. Of about 230,000 distinct CDR3 sequences listed, 6% to 8% are singletons. The sequencing used CD4+ T cells sorted from PBMCs, collected on the day of the yellow fever booster vaccination. The receptors stem from a man aged 25-40 years who received the YFV17D yellow fever vaccine.

This clonotype has at least ten counts. The chain has TRBV20-1 and TRBJ2-7, with D uncertain. The V end was cut by 6 bases, the J end by 6 bases, with 15 bases between. CDR1 and CDR2 (germline): DFQATT, SNEGSKA (reference sequence). The CDR3 extends over 12 amino acids. For the CDR3, the DNA is TGCAGTGCGAAGGACCCAAGGGTCGAGCAGTACTTC. Protein product: CSAKDPRVEQYF.

The table lists this clonotype with many counts. This chain uses TRBV12-3 or TRBV12-4 with TRBJ2-3; 12 positions match TRBD2. The ends lost 5 bases at V and 4 bases at J; junction bases unmatched: 7. The CDR3 has 16 amino acids. The CDR3 here is CASSPRLAGVADTQYF. CDR3 sequence (DNA): TGTGCCAGCAGTCCCCGACTAGCGGGAGTGGCAGATACGCAGTATTTT.

This clonotype came up many times. The chain is built from TRBV10-3 and TRBJ1-2, with D perhaps TRBD1 (5 bases). The germline V gene has CDR1 ENHRY and CDR2 SYGVKD. The CDR3 has 13 residues. The V end lost 8 bases, the J end lost 4 bases, and 14 bases lay between the germline ends. CDR3 coding DNA: TGTGCCATCGGAGGAGACAGAACCTATGGCTACACCTTC. It is translated as CAIGGDRTYGYTF.

This clonotype was seen repeatedly, ten times or more. This chain joins TRBV11-3 and TRBJ1-1, with D perhaps TRBD1 (6 bases). Per the germline V gene, CDR1 is SGHNT and CDR2 is YENEEA. V was pared by 11 bases and J by 6 bases, with 10 bases between. The length of the CDR3 is 10 residues. CDR3 DNA: TGTGCCGTACAGGGTTCTGAAGCTTTCTTT. This encodes CAVQGSEAFF.

This clonotype came up a few times. This chain uses TRBV14 with TRBJ1-6, with D possibly being TRBD1 (5 bases). CDR1 and CDR2 (germline): SGHDN, FVKESK. CDR3 length: 14 amino acids. V was clipped by 1 base and J by 9 bases, with 10 bases between them. CDR3 in DNA: TGTGCCAGCAGCCAAGTAGCGGGACCTTCACCCCTCCACTTT. This encodes CASSQVAGPSPLHF.

The chain is built from TRBV7-2 and TRBJ2-2, with D hard to call. This CDR3 has 14 amino acids. Looked up from germline, CDR1 is SGHTA and CDR2 is FQGNSA. The ends were cut back, 1 base at V and 4 bases at J, with 7 bases in the middle. The DNA of the CDR3 is TGTGCCAGCAGCTTAGAAAGGATCACCGGGGAGCTGTTTTTT. The encoded protein is CASSLERITGELFF.

This chain uses TRBV7-2 with TRBJ2-3; no definite D call. This CDR3 comprises 13 residues. CDR1 and CDR2 from the germline V gene are SGHTA and FQGNSA. Deletions cut 5 bases from V and 2 bases from J, with 8 bases between. The CDR3 loop is CASSPGVTDTQYF. CDR3 DNA: TGTGCCAGCAGCCCCGGTGTCACAGATACGCAGTATTTT.

This clonotype was seen more than once but under ten times. The chain combines TRBV10-1 with TRBJ2-7, with D tentatively TRBD1 or TRBD2 (6 bases each). This CDR3 spans 10 amino acids. With 10 bases removed from V and 7 bases from J, the gap between germline ends came to 11 bases. Germline-derived CDR1 and CDR2 are WNHNN and SYGVQD (reference sequence). The CDR3: CAIGGGEQYF. In DNA, the CDR3 is TGCGCCATCGGAGGGGGGGAGCAGTACTTC.

This clonotype was counted only a few times. Sequence at one end of the junction differs from germline and may be a read error. CDR3 sequence: CASSQKGGGLSIDTQYF. Here the CDR3 DNA reads TGTGCCAGCAGTCAAAAGGGGGGCGGACTGAGCATAGATACGCAGTATTTT. The rearrangement links TRBV7-3 to TRBJ2-3, with D perhaps being TRBD1 or TRBD2 (6 bases each). There are 17 residues in the CDR3. CDR1 and CDR2 from the germline V gene are SGHTA and FQGTGA.

The rearrangement joins TRBV30 to TRBJ2-3; D not resolved. Trimming shortened V by 5 bases and J by 4 bases, and 7 bases separated the two germline ends. The CDR3 consists of 11 residues. CDR1 and CDR2 (germline): GTSNPN, SVGIG (reference sequence). The DNA of the CDR3 is TGTGCCTGGTCAAACTCAGATACGCAGTATTTT. Translating gives CAWSNSDTQYF.

This clonotype was seen repeatedly, ten times or more. The V gene is TRBV28, the J gene TRBJ1-5, with unresolved D. The CDR3 is made up of 12 amino acids. The V gene's germline CDR1 is MDHEN and CDR2 SYDVKM. Trimming cost V 8 bases and J 2 bases, with 7 bases left between them. Here the CDR3 reads CASGGGNQPQHF. The CDR3 DNA sequence: TGTGCCAGCGGAGGTGGCAATCAGCCCCAGCATTTT.

A few counts support this clonotype. The rearrangement uses TRBV5-4 and TRBJ1-1, with a possible D match to TRBD1 (6 bases). Germline V gene lookup returns CDR1 SGHNT and CDR2 YYREEE (reference sequence). V was trimmed by 7 bases and J by 3 bases, leaving 16 bases between them. The CDR3 contains 14 residues. The CDR3 sequence is CASDSGGGDTEAFF. The CDR3 nucleotides read TGTGCCAGCGACTCTGGAGGGGGAGACACTGAAGCTTTCTTT. The variable domain in full, completed from reference TRBV5-4 and TRBJ1-1, reads ETGVTQSPTHLIKTRGQQVTLRCSSQSGHNTVSWYQQALGQGPQFIFQYYREEENGRGNFPPRFSGLQFPNYSSELNVNALELDDSALYLCASDSGGGDTEAFFGQGTRLTVV.

This chain connects TRBV18 to TRBJ2-3; 10 positions agree with TRBD1. The length of the CDR3 is 18 residues. V was clipped by 5 bases and J by 0 bases; unmatched bases: 11. Germline V lookup: CDR1 KGHSH, CDR2 LQKENI. The CDR3, as DNA: TGTGCCAGCTCAACCGGGACAGGGGCCTATCCTAGCACAGATACGCAGTATTTT. Its protein is CASSTGTGAYPSTDTQYF.

There are a few counts of this clonotype. The rearrangement links TRBV19 to TRBJ1-1; D possibly corresponds to TRBD1 (5 bases). The germline V gene has CDR1 LNHDA and CDR2 SQIVND (reference sequence). V lost 5 bases and J 7 bases, leaving 11 bases between the germline ends. The CDR3 has 12 amino acids. The CDR3 here is CASSERQHEAFF. CDR3 DNA sequence: TGTGCCAGTAGTGAACGACAGCATGAAGCTTTCTTT. The entire variable domain, with the rest obtained from reference TRBV19 and TRBJ1-1, is as follows: DGGITQSPKYLFRKEGQNVTLSCEQNLNHDAMYWYRQDPGQGLRLIYYSQIVNDFQKGDIAEGYSVSREKKESFPLTVTSAQKNPTAFYLCASSERQHEAFFGQGTRLTVV.

This clonotype was recorded a few times. The chain couples TRBV7-9 to TRBJ2-3; no clear D. This CDR3 is 13 amino acids long. Germline values: CDR1 SEHNR, CDR2 FQNEAQ (reference sequence). V lost 5 bases to trimming and J lost 7 bases, with 13 bases between them. The CDR3 nucleotides read TGTGCCAGCAGCCCCGGTAGTTCAAATACGCAGTATTTT. Amino acids: CASSPGSSNTQYF. Drawing the rest from reference TRBV7-9 and TRBJ2-3, the complete variable domain is DTGVSQNPRHKITKRGQNVTFRCDPISEHNRLYWYRQTLGQGPEFLTYFQNEAQLEKSRLLSDRFSAERPKGSFSTLEIQRTEQGDSAMYLCASSPGSSNTQYFGPGTRLTVL.

This clonotype was seen a handful of times. This chain uses TRBV20-1 with TRBJ2-7, with D possibly TRBD2 on 6 matching bases. Germline values: CDR1 DFQATT, CDR2 SNEGSKA (reference sequence). The CDR3 is 15 amino acids. V lost 2 bases and J 2 bases, leaving 16 bases between the germline ends. Here the CDR3 DNA reads TGCAGTGCTAGAATTAGCGGTATCCGAACCTACGAGCAGTACTTC. Translated, it gives CSARISGIRTYEQYF.

V gene TRBV24-1 combines with J gene TRBJ2-3; possibly TRBD1 or TRBD2 for D (5 bases each). The germline gives CDR1 KGHDR, CDR2 SFDVKD. The CDR3 extends over 15 amino acids. Trimming removed 6 bases from V and 0 bases from J, with 12 bases in between. CDR3 coding DNA: TGTGCCACCAGTTTTTCGGGGCTTAGCACAGATACGCAGTATTTT. Its protein product is CATSFSGLSTDTQYF.

This clonotype was observed a few times. This sequence joins TRBV7-3 and TRBJ2-3, with TRBD2 matching 8 bases. This CDR3 comprises 15 residues. Trimming took 5 bases from V and 4 from J; bases not matched to a gene: 8. Per germline, CDR1 SGHTA and CDR2 FQGTGA. CDR3 coding DNA: TGTGCCAGCAGCACAACTAGCGGAGGAGCAGATACGCAGTATTTT. Its protein product is CASSTTSGGADTQYF.

This clonotype was detected only a few times. This rearrangement joins TRBV5-6 to TRBJ2-1; perhaps TRBD2 as D (6 bases). The germline CDR1 and CDR2 sequences are SGHDT and YYEEEE. CDR3 length: 16 residues. V gave up 2 bases and J gave up 0 bases, with 12 bases separating them. CDR3: CASSLGLLSSYNEQFF. CDR3 nucleotides: TGTGCCAGCAGCTTAGGACTATTAAGCTCCTACAATGAGCAGTTCTTC.

The rearrangement uses TRBV5-1 and TRBJ2-5; possibly TRBD2 for D (6 bases). V lost 4 bases to trimming and J lost 3 bases, with 13 bases between them. Germline CDR1 and CDR2: SGHRS and YFSETQ. The CDR3 consists of 14 residues. CDR3 sequence: CASSPGEAEETQYF. The CDR3 nucleotides read TGCGCCAGCAGCCCGGGGGAGGCCGAAGAGACCCAGTACTTC.